The rows below give T cell receptor beta chains drawn from one sample of a study of regulatory T cells in long-lasting Graves disease. TCRdb redid the calling of the multiplex PCR reads with MiXCR, one entry per CDR3 protein. The table shows 650,000 to 700,000 distinct CDR3 sequences, with approximately 29% occurring only once. The material was peripheral blood mononuclear cells (PBMCs), obtained when the disease was refractory, from a patient treated with antithyroid drugs. The receptors come from a female donor with Graves disease. Both conserved end residues are part of each CDR3. The D gene is left open where the match is weak. Part of the rows lack a size; the others show once, few, many or a class for expanded clones.

j_call clone_size d_call v_call cdr3_nt cdr3_aa
TRBJ1-2 many - TRBV2 TGTGCCAGCAGTGTAGGGCAGGCCTATGGCTACACCTTC CASSVGQAYGYTF
TRBJ2-2 few - TRBV5-1 TGCGCCGGACGGACAGTGAACACCGGGGAGCTGTTTTTT CAGRTVNTGELFF
TRBJ2-7 many - TRBV2 TGTGCCAGCAGTCGAAGCCGGCTAACCTACGAGCAGTACTTC CASSRSRLTYEQYF
TRBJ1-5 - TRBD1 TRBV20-1 TGCAGTGCTAGAACGGGACAGAGACATCAGCCCCAGCATTTT CSARTGQRHQPQHF
TRBJ2-7 - - TRBV28 TGTGCCAGCAGCCAGCAGGTTGGCAGCTCCTACGAGCAGTACTTC CASSQQVGSSYEQYF
TRBJ2-7 - - TRBV27 TGTGCCAGCAGCTTTCACCAAAGCTCCTACGAGCAGTACTTC CASSFHQSSYEQYF
TRBJ1-1 few - TRBV6-5 TGTGCCAGCAGTTATGCCGAAGACACTGAAGCTTTCTTT CASSYAEDTEAFF
TRBJ1-3 - - TRBV5-5 TGTGCCAGCAGCCCGATGGGCCCCGTGTTTGCTGGAAACACCATATATTTT CASSPMGPVFAGNTIYF
TRBJ1-3 - TRBD1 TRBV3-1 TGTGCCAGCAGCGTGAACAGGGGAGGTACTGGAAACACCATATATTTT CASSVNRGGTGNTIYF
TRBJ2-7 once - TRBV6-2/TRBV6-3 - CASNTSGRKSSEQYF
TRBJ2-7 few - TRBV11-2 TGTGCCAGCAGCTCATACTTGCACCCGTCCTACGAGCAGTACTTC CASSSYLHPSYEQYF
TRBJ2-5 many TRBD1 TRBV27 TGTGCCAGCAGTTCAGGGGGCCCACAAGAGACCCAGTACTTC CASSSGGPQETQYF
TRBJ2-7 - TRBD2 TRBV20-1 TGCAGTGCTCGCGGGAGGGCTGGGTACGAGCAGTACTTC CSARGRAGYEQYF
TRBJ1-2 - - TRBV7-3 TGTGCCAGCAGCTTACTCGGCCCGAGAGGCTATGGCTACACCTTC CASSLLGPRGYGYTF
TRBJ2-3 - - TRBV11-2 TGTGCCAGCAGCCCCAGTGGTGGCACAGATACGCAGTATTTT CASSPSGGTDTQYF
TRBJ2-5 few TRBD2 TRBV3-1 TGTGCCAGCAGCCAAGATCTAGCGGGAGTCGGTAGAGAGACCCAGTACTTC CASSQDLAGVGRETQYF
TRBJ2-5 - TRBD2 TRBV5-5 TGTGCCAGCACTAGCGGGAGGGCAGGGGAGACCCAGTACTTC CASTSGRAGETQYF
TRBJ1-2 - TRBD1 TRBV3-1 TGTGCCAGCAGCCACCGGACAGGGGGGAGCGGCTACACCTTC CASSHRTGGSGYTF
TRBJ2-2 - TRBD1 TRBV4-2 TGTGCCAGCAGCCTACGGACAGGGGTAGACACCGGGGAGCTGTTTTTT CASSLRTGVDTGELFF
TRBJ1-1 - - TRBV3-1 TGTGCCAGCAGCCAAGCTCGGGGGAGGAACACTGAAGCTTTCTTT CASSQARGRNTEAFF
TRBJ2-5 many - TRBV2 TGTGCCAGCAGTGATCCCGGGTACAGGGACATGGAGACCCAGTACTTC CASSDPGYRDMETQYF
TRBJ1-4 many TRBD1 TRBV2 TGTGCCAGCAGATCGACAGGGCTGGGGGAAAAACTGTTTTTT CASRSTGLGEKLFF
TRBJ1-4 few TRBD1 TRBV15 TGTGCCACCAGCAAGGGACAGAGAGCAACTAATGAAAAACTGTTTTTT CATSKGQRATNEKLFF
TRBJ1-1 few - TRBV29-1 TGCAGCGTTGAGGCGGGCGTGAACACTGAAGCTTTCTTT CSVEAGVNTEAFF
TRBJ1-5 few - TRBV6-2/TRBV6-3 TGTGCCAGCAGTTACGGGAGGGGACTGGCTAATCAGCCCCAGCATTTT CASSYGRGLANQPQHF
TRBJ2-7 few - TRBV12-5 TGTGCTAGTGGTTTGGTGGCCACCGGCGAGCAGTACTTC CASGLVATGEQYF
TRBJ1-2 many TRBD1 TRBV27 TGTGCCAGCAGTTCCTTCGACAGGGGTGAATATGGCTACACCTTC CASSSFDRGEYGYTF
TRBJ1-1 few TRBD1 TRBV6-1 TGTGCCAGCAGCTTGACAGGGGACCCTGAAGCTTTCTTT CASSLTGDPEAFF
TRBJ2-6 few - TRBV2 TGTGCCAGCAGTGAGCAGCTGCTTATCTCTGGGGCCAACGTCCTGACTTTC CASSEQLLISGANVLTF
TRBJ2-7 - - TRBV7-3 TGTGCCAGCACCCTTCCGTACGAGCAGTACTTC CASTLPYEQYF
TRBJ2-2 many - TRBV6-1 TGTGCCAGCAGTCCGACGACAACGAACACCGGGGAGCTGTTTTTT CASSPTTTNTGELFF
TRBJ2-7 - TRBD2 TRBV11-2 TGTGCCAGCAGCCTACTAGCGGGAGCTAACGAGCAGTACTTC CASSLLAGANEQYF
TRBJ1-1 few TRBD1 TRBV6-1 TGTGCCTGTGAGACAGGGGATGATACTGAAGCTTTCTTT CACETGDDTEAFF
TRBJ2-7 - - TRBV6-2/TRBV6-3 TGTGCCAGCAGTTACTCACCGGGGTCAGCGGAGCAGTACTTC CASSYSPGSAEQYF
TRBJ1-5 - - TRBV20-1 TGCAGTGCTAGAGATCGGCAGGGCGATAGCAATCAGCCCCAGCATTTT CSARDRQGDSNQPQHF
TRBJ2-3 - - TRBV20-1 TGCAGTGCTCAGGAAGCCCAATCCATCACAGATACGCAGTATTTT CSAQEAQSITDTQYF
TRBJ1-6 many - TRBV7-8 TGTGCCAGCAGCTTAGGGCAGGGACCCAATTCACCCCTCCACTTT CASSLGQGPNSPLHF
TRBJ1-4 many - TRBV12-3/TRBV12-4 TGTGCCAGCAGTTCGGCAGGGCGGACTAATGAAAAACTGTTTTTT CASSSAGRTNEKLFF
TRBJ2-4 - TRBD2 TRBV3-1 TGTGCCAGCAGCCAAGGAGTAGGAGCGGGAGGCACTAGGGACATTCAGTACTTC CASSQGVGAGGTRDIQYF
TRBJ2-7 few TRBD2 TRBV5-1 TGCGCCAGTACCCTCATCGGGGGGAACCTGCACGAGCAGTACTTC CASTLIGGNLHEQYF
TRBJ1-3 few - TRBV12-5 TGTGCTAGTGGTTTGGTACTAGCGGCGGCGGGAAACACCATATATTTT CASGLVLAAAGNTIYF
TRBJ1-4 - - TRBV5-1 TGCGCCAGCAGCTTGTCGGGAATTAATGAAAAACTGTTTTTT CASSLSGINEKLFF
TRBJ1-6 many TRBD1 TRBV12-3/TRBV12-4 TGTGCCAGCAGTTCGACGGGACAGCCTAATTCACCCCTCCACTTT CASSSTGQPNSPLHF
TRBJ2-7 few TRBD1 TRBV18 TGTGCCAGCTCACCGGACAGGGGGGTGAACGAGCAGTACTTC CASSPDRGVNEQYF
TRBJ2-5 - - TRBV19 TGTGCCAGTAGCCATTCAGGGCAAGAGACCCAGTACTTC CASSHSGQETQYF
TRBJ2-5 - - TRBV6-9 TGTGCCAGCAGTTACGGGGGCCTGGCTTACCAAGAGACCCAGTACTTC CASSYGGLAYQETQYF
TRBJ2-1 few - TRBV5-1 TGCGCCAGCACGGGACAAACTTTCTACAATGAGCAGTTCTTC CASTGQTFYNEQFF
TRBJ1-2 - - TRBV15 TGTGCCACCAGCAGAGCACAGATTAACTATGGCTACACCTTC CATSRAQINYGYTF
TRBJ2-7 many TRBD2 TRBV19 TGTGCCAGCAGCCGCACCGGGACTAGCGGCCACGAGCAGTACTTC CASSRTGTSGHEQYF
TRBJ1-5 few - TRBV30 TGTGCCTGGAGTGGGGAGGGGCATCAGCCCCAGCATTTT CAWSGEGHQPQHF
TRBJ1-5 - - TRBV5-1 TGCGCCAGCAGCTTGGAGCCGTTTAGCAATCAGCCCCAGCATTTT CASSLEPFSNQPQHF
TRBJ1-5 - TRBD1 TRBV5-1 TGCGCCAGCAGAGAAGGGACAGGGGATCAGCCCCAGCATTTT CASREGTGDQPQHF
TRBJ1-5 - TRBD1 TRBV5-6 TGTGCCAGCAGCTTGAAGGTCTTGGCAGGGGGCCAGCCCCAGCATTTT CASSLKVLAGGQPQHF
TRBJ2-5 - - TRBV7-6 TGTGCCAGCGGAGCCTCTAGGATCCAAGAGACCCAGTACTTC CASGASRIQETQYF
TRBJ1-6 - - TRBV28 TGTGCCAGCAGTACATTTGGACGGGGGGCGAGAAATTCACCCCTCCACTTT CASSTFGRGARNSPLHF
TRBJ2-4 few TRBD1 TRBV30 TGTGCCTGGAGTGGGGACAGGGGGCGAAAAAACATTCAGTACTTC CAWSGDRGRKNIQYF
TRBJ1-6 few - TRBV20-1 TGCAGTGCCAGACAAGGGGGGGTGAATAATTCACCCCTCCACTTT CSARQGGVNNSPLHF
TRBJ1-2 - - TRBV6-2/TRBV6-3 TGTGCCAGCAGTTCCTCGGGGGCTGGGGCTAACTATGGCTACACCTTC CASSSSGAGANYGYTF
TRBJ2-7 few TRBD2 TRBV5-6 TGTGCCAGCAGCTTGATACCTAGCGGGATCTCCTACGAGCAGTACTTC CASSLIPSGISYEQYF